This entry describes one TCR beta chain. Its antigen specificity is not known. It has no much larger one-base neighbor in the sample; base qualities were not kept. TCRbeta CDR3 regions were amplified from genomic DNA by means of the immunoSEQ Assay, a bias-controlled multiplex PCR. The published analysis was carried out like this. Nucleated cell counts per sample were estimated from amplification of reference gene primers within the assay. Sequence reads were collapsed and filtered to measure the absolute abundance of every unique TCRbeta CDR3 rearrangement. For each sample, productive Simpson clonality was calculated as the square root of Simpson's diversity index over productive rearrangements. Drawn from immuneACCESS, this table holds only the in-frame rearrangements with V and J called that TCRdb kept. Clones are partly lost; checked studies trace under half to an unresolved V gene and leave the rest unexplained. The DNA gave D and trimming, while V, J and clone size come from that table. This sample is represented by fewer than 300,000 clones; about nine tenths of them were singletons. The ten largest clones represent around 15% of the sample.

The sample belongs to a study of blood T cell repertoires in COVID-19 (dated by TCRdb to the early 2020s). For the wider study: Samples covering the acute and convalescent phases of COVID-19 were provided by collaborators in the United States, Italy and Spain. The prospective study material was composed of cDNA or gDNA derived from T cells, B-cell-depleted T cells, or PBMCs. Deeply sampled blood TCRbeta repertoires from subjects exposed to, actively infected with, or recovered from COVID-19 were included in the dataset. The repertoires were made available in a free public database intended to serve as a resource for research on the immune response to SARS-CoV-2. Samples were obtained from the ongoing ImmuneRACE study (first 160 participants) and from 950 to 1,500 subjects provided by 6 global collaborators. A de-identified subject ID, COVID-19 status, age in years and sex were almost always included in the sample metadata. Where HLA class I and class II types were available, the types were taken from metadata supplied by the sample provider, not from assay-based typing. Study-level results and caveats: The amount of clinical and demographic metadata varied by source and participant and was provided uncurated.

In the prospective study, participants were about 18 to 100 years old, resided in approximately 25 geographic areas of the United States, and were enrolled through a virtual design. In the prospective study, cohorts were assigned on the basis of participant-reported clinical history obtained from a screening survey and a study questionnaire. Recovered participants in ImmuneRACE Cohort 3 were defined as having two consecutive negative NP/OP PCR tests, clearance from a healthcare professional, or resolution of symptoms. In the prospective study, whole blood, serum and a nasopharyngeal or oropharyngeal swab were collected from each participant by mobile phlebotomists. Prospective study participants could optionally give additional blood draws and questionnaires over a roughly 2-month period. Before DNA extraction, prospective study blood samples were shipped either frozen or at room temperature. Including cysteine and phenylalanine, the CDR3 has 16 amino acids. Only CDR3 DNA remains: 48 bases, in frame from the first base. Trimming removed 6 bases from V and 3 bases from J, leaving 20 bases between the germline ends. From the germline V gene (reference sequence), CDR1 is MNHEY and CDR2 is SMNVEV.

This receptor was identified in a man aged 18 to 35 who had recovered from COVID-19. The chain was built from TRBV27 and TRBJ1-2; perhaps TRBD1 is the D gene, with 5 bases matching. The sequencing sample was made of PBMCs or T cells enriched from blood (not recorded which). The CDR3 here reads CASSNLPPDSHYGYTF. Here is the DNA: TGTGCCAGCAGCAACCTCCCGCCAGACAGCCACTATGGCTACACCTTC.